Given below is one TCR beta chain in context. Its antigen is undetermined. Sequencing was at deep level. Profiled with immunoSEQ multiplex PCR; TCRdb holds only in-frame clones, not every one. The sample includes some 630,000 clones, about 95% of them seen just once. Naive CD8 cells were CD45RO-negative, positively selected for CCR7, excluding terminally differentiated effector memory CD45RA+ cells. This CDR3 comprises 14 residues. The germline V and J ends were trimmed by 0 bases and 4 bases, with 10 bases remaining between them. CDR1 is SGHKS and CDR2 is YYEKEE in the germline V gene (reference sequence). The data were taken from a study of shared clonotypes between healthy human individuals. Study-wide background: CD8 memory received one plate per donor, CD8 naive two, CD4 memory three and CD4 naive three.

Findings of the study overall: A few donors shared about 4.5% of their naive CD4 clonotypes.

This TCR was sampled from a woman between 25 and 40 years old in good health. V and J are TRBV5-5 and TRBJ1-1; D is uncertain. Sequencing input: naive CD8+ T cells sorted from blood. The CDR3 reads CASSLEGSFTEAFF. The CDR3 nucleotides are TGTGCCAGCAGCTTGGAGGGATCGTTCACTGAAGCTTTCTTT.